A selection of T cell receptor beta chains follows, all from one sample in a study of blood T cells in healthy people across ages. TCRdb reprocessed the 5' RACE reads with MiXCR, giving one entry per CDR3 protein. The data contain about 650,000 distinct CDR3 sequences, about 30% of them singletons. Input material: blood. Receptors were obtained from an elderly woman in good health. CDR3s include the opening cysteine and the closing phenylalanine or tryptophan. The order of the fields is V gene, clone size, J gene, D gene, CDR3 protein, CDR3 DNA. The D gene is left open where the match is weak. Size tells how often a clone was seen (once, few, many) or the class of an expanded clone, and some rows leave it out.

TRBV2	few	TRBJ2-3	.	CASTPGADTQYF	TGTGCCAGCACTCCGGGCGCAGATACGCAGTATTTT
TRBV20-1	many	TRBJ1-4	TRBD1	CSASLGTGSTNEKLFF	TGCAGTGCTAGTCTCGGGACAGGGTCAACTAATGAAAAACTGTTTTTT
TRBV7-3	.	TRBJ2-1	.	CASSEGSLRGGEQFF	TGTGCCAGCAGTGAGGGTAGCCTCAGGGGGGGTGAGCAGTTCTTC
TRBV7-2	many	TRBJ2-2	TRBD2	CASSTSGGSTGELFF	TGTGCCAGCAGTACCTCGGGGGGTTCTACCGGGGAGCTGTTTTTT
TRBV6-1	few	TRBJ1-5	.	CASSRRTPEPQHF	TGTGCCAGCAGTCGACGGACCCCTGAGCCCCAGCATTTT
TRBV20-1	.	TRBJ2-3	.	CSARPADLTDTQYF	TGCAGTGCTAGGCCAGCCGATCTCACAGATACGCAGTATTTT
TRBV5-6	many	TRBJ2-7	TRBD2	CASRPTGLAEQYF	TGTGCCAGCAGGCCCACCGGACTAGCAGAGCAGTACTTC
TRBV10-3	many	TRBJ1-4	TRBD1	CAISESTGSTEKLFF	TGTGCCATCAGTGAGTCGACAGGGTCAACTGAAAAACTGTTTTTT
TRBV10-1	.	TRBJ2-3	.	CASSESDLDTQYF	TGCGCCAGCAGTGAGTCGGATCTAGATACGCAGTATTTT
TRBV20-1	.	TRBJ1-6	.	CSARRGVYNSPPHF	TGCAGTGCCCGAAGGGGTGTTTATAATTCACCCCCCCACTTT
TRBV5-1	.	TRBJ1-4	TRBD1	CASSRQGPDEKLFF	TGCGCCAGCAGCCGACAGGGCCCCGATGAAAAACTGTTTTTT
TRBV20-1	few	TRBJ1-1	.	CSGPTGLAPYMNTEAFF	TGCAGTGGTCCGACAGGTTTAGCCCCGTACATGAACACTGAAGCTTTCTTT
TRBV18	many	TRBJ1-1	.	CASSPPISSWVNTEAFF	TGTGCCAGCTCACCACCGATTTCGAGTTGGGTGAACACTGAAGCTTTCTTT
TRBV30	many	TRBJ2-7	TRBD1	CAWSKSWDRAYF	TGTGCCTGGAGCAAATCATGGGACAGGGCGTACTTC
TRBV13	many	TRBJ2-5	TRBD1	CASSRVGTGEETQYF	TGTGCCAGCAGCCGCGTAGGGACAGGGGAAGAGACCCAGTACTTC
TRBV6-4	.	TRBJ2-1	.	CASSHKVSEQFF	TGTGCCAGCAGCCATAAAGTGTCTGAGCAGTTCTTC
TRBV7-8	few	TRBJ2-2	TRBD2	CASSGSGGINTGELFF	TGTGCCAGCAGCGGTAGCGGGGGGATCAACACCGGGGAGCTGTTTTTT
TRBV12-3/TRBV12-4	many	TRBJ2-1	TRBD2	CASGLAGGSYNEQFF	TGTGCCAGCGGCCTAGCGGGGGGGTCCTACAATGAGCAGTTCTTC
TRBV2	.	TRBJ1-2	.	CASSELGPRAGGNYGYTF	TGTGCCAGCAGTGAACTAGGACCCCGGGCAGGCGGTAACTATGGCTACACCTTC
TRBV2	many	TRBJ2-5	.	CASSDSSSGHWGETQYF	TGTGCCAGCAGCGACTCTTCCTCGGGACATTGGGGGGAGACCCAGTACTTC
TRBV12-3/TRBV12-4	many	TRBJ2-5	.	CASSLGTSRETQYF	TGTGCCAGCAGTTTAGGCACTAGTAGGGAGACCCAGTACTTC
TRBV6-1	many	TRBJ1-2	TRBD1	CASSEGRGRTYGYTF	TGTGCCAGCAGTGAGGGCAGGGGGAGAACCTATGGCTACACCTTC
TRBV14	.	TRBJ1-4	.	CASSQEKGRAEKLFF	TGTGCCAGCAGCCAAGAAAAAGGGCGTGCTGAAAAACTGTTTTTT
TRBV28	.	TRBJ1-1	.	CASSSPGRMNTEAFF	TGTGCCAGCAGTTCTCCGGGACGGATGAACACTGAAGCTTTCTTT
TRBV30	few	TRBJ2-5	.	CAWSRQGAGQETQYF	TGTGCCTGGAGCCGCCAGGGAGCCGGACAAGAGACCCAGTACTTC
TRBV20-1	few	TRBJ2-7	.	CSASGGPSEQYF	TGCAGTGCTAGTGGGGGCCCCAGCGAGCAGTACTTC
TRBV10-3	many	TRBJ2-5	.	CAISESPAPQETQYF	TGTGCCATCAGTGAGTCCCCAGCACCCCAAGAGACCCAGTACTTC
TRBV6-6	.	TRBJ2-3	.	CASSYQGGRTDAQYF	TGTGCCAGCAGTTACCAGGGGGGGCGCACAGATGCGCAGTATTTT
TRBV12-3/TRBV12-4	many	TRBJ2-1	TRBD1	CASSSGQDNEQFF	TGTGCCAGCAGTTCCGGACAGGACAATGAGCAGTTCTTC
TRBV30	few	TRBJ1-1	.	CAWSPGTEAFF	TGTGCCTGGAGCCCGGGAACTGAAGCTTTCTTT
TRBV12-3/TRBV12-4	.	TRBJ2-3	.	CASSPTGDVEYF	TGTGCCAGCAGTCCTACAGGAGATGTGGAATATTTT
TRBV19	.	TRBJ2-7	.	CASSMTGSYEQYF	TGTGCCAGTAGTATGACAGGATCCTACGAGCAGTACTTC
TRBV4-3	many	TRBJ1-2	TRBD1	CASSRDRGRDYGYTF	TGCGCCAGCAGCCGCGACAGGGGGCGGGACTATGGCTACACCTTC
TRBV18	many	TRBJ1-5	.	CASSPKGNRPQHF	TGTGCCAGCTCACCAAAAGGGAATCGGCCCCAGCATTTT
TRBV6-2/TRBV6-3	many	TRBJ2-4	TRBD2	CASSYVSGGDIQYF	TGTGCCAGCAGTTACGTTTCCGGGGGGGACATTCAGTACTTC
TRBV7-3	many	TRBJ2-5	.	CASSPSGGRETQYF	TGTGCCAGCAGTCCGTCGGGGGGCCGGGAGACCCAGTACTTC
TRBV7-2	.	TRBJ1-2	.	CASSIPPALNYGYTF	TGTGCCAGCAGCATCCCCCCGGCCCTAAACTATGGCTACACCTTC
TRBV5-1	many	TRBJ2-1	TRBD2	CASSPDGASGQKQFF	TGCGCCAGCAGCCCCGACGGGGCTAGCGGGCAGAAGCAGTTCTTC
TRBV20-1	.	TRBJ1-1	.	CSATNAGTEAFF	TGCAGTGCTACAAATGCCGGGACAGAAGCTTTCTTT